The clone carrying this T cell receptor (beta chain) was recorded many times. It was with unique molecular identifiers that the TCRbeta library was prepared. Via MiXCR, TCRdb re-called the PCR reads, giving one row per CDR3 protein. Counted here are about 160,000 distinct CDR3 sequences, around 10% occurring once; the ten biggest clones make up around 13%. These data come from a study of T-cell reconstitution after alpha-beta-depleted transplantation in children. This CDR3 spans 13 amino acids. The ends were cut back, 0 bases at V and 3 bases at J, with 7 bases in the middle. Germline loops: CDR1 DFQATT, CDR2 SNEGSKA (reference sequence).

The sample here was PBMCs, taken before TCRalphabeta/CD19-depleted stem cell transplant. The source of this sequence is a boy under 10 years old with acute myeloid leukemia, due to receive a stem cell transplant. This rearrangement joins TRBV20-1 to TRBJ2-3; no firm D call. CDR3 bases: TGCAGTGCTAGAGATCTCCAGACAGATACGCAGTATTTT. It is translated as CSARDLQTDTQYF.